This TCR beta chain was recorded in a study of cytomegalovirus exposure and HLA in healthy donors. In germline, CDR1 is SGDLS, CDR2 YYNGEE. CDR3 length: 13 residues. V was shortened by 0 bases and J by 6 bases, with 8 bases between the two germline ends. Vbeta (60) and Jbeta (13) primers were used in the PCR. Profiled with immunoSEQ multiplex PCR; TCRdb holds only in-frame clones, not every one. The repertoire has over 200,000 clones, about 80% of them found once; the top ten carry approximately 0.5%. The sequence derives from a middle-aged woman in good health and CMV-seronegative. The sequencing sample was made of PBMCs. J is TRBJ2-3 and V is TRBV9; D possibly corresponds to TRBD2 (6 bases). CDR3 loop: CASSVGRGDTQYF. CDR3 nucleotide sequence: TGTGCCAGCAGCGTAGGGAGGGGTGATACGCAGTATTTT.